This paragraph covers one T cell receptor beta chain sequence. This specimen belongs to a study of OX40 agonist ivuxolimab in advanced cancers. TCRdb's copy holds only in-frame clones and misses some; the assay was immunoSEQ multiplex PCR. Of about 50,000 clones listed, over 75% are singletons. The germline V gene has CDR1 SGHNT and CDR2 YYREEE (reference sequence). V gave up 4 bases and J gave up 6 bases, with 10 bases separating them. This CDR3 comprises 13 residues. The clonotype originates from an adult with an advanced solid tumor such as melanoma, head and neck, liver or kidney cancer. This specimen was CD4+ or CD8+ T cells sorted from blood, taken in a trial of the OX40 agonist ivuxolimab. This rearrangement joins TRBV5-4 to TRBJ2-2, with D uncertain. CDR3 protein: CASSPQWSGELFF. The CDR3 DNA reads as TGTGCCAGCAGCCCCCAATGGTCCGGGGAGCTGTTTTTT.